One and the same sample provided the 20 T cell receptor beta chains below, sequenced in a study of T cell repertoires in cytomegalovirus infection. The antigens for these receptors are not known. TCRdb recomputed calls from the reads with MiXCR, one row per CDR3 protein. The repertoire holds some 120,000 distinct CDR3 sequences, with 10% as singletons. Sequencing was carried out using PBMCs, sequenced either directly or after in vitro stimulation (not recorded which). The source is a human donor in good health (CMV status not recorded). Some clones in this sample may be carry-over from other donors' samples.

This clonotype was seen ten or more times. The chain uses TRBV13 and TRBJ2-7; 8 bases are shared with TRBD2. Trimming removed 5 bases from V and 0 bases from J; junction bases left unmatched: 18. This CDR3 has 19 amino acids. Per the germline V gene, CDR1 is PRHDT and CDR2 is FYEKMQ (reference sequence). This chain's CDR3 is CASSHNALTRGRTSYEQYF. The CDR3 DNA follows: TGTGCCAGCAGCCACAACGCCCTAACTCGCGGGAGGACCTCCTACGAGCAGTACTTC.

At least ten counts were recorded for this clonotype. This chain uses TRBV6-2 or TRBV6-3 with TRBJ1-1, with 7 bases that match TRBD1. Unmatched junction bases numbered 10, after V lost 11 bases and J lost 7 bases. Germline CDR1 and CDR2: MNHEY and SVGEGT. The CDR3 has 12 residues. The CDR3 region is CAGGQGEGEAFF. In nucleotides, the CDR3 is TGTGCCGGAGGCCAGGGGGAAGGTGAAGCTTTCTTT.

This clonotype was counted ten times or more. The V call is TRBV7-2, the J call TRBJ2-1; perhaps D is TRBD1 or TRBD2 (6 bases each). Looked up from germline, CDR1 is SGHTA and CDR2 is FQGNSA. Trimming pared 3 bases from V and 1 base from J, leaving 10 bases between. The CDR3 covers 15 residues. In DNA, the CDR3 is TGTGCCAGCAGCTTTGGAGGGACATCCTACAATGAGCAGTTCTTC. Amino acid sequence: CASSFGGTSYNEQFF.

This clonotype was seen only a few times. The rearrangement joins TRBV15 to TRBJ2-5; no reliable D call. The CDR3 is 15 residues long. Looked up from germline, CDR1 is LNHNV and CDR2 is YYDKDF (reference sequence). V was pared by 1 base and J by 2 bases, with 11 bases between. DNA of the CDR3: TGTGCCACCAGCAGAGCCAGCGTGGGGCAAGAGACCCAGTACTTC. Encoded protein: CATSRASVGQETQYF.

The chain carries TRBV7-9 and TRBJ1-1; D perhaps matches TRBD1 (6 bases). The germline V gene has CDR1 SEHNR and CDR2 FQNEAQ (reference sequence). CDR3 size: 14 residues. V lost 2 bases, J lost 1 base, and 8 bases lay in between. CDR3 sequence reads: CASSLQGTNTEAFF. The CDR3 DNA reads as TGTGCCAGCAGCTTACAGGGGACGAACACTGAAGCTTTCTTT.

V and J are TRBV7-8 and TRBJ1-3; maybe TRBD1 (6 bases). The CDR3 totals 15 residues. Germline CDR1 SGHVS, CDR2 FQNEAQ. The germline V and J ends were trimmed by 1 base and 4 bases, with 11 bases remaining between them. The CDR3: CASSLGRTVGNTIYF. The CDR3 coding sequence is TGTGCCAGCAGCTTAGGCCGGACAGTCGGAAACACCATATATTTT.

This clonotype has a handful of counts. CDR3 coding DNA: TGTGCCAGCAGTGAATCTCCAGGGTCGTGGAATGGCTACACCTTC. Protein product: CASSESPGSWNGYTF. This sequence joins TRBV25-1 and TRBJ1-2, with D perhaps TRBD1 (5 bases). The CDR3 is 15 residues long. V dropped 1 base and J dropped 6 bases, with 15 bases sitting between them. From germline, CDR1 is MGHDK and CDR2 SYGVNS.

The chain recombines TRBV12-3 or TRBV12-4 with TRBJ1-5, with TRBD1 matching over 9 bases. The V segment lost 6 bases and the J segment 0 bases; nucleotides outside the gene matches: 12. The CDR3 totals 18 residues. In DNA form, the CDR3 reads TGTGCCAGCAGCCTTGGACAGGGGACCGAAAATAGCAATCAGCCCCAGCATTTT. It translates to CASSLGQGTENSNQPQHF.

This clonotype was detected ten times or more. The J gene is TRBJ2-2, the V gene TRBV4-1; D is tentatively TRBD1 or TRBD2 (5 bases each). CDR3 size: 16 residues. CDR1 is MGHRA and CDR2 is YSYEKL in the germline V gene. V was cut by 7 bases and J by 0 bases, with 15 bases left in between. The CDR3 nucleotides are TGCGCCAGCAAGATCCGGGACCGCTCGAACACCGGGGAGCTGTTTTTT. Amino acid sequence: CASKIRDRSNTGELFF.

The chain has TRBV28 and TRBJ2-1; no clear D gene. Trimming took 5 bases from V and 8 from J, leaving 7 bases between them. The length of the CDR3 is 11 residues. In germline, CDR1 is MDHEN, CDR2 SYDVKM. The CDR3: CASSDAYEQFF. CDR3 DNA: TGTGCCAGCAGTGATGCCTATGAGCAGTTCTTC.

The V and J genes are TRBV6-2 or TRBV6-3 and TRBJ2-7; 7 nucleotides line up with TRBD1. Losses at the gene ends were 7 bases for V and 2 bases for J; bases not matched to a gene: 5. The CDR3 length is 13 residues. The germline gives CDR1 MNHEY, CDR2 SVGEGT. The CDR3 bases are TGTGCCAGCACCCCGGACAGGACCTACGAGCAGTACTTC. Amino acids: CASTPDRTYEQYF.

The V gene is TRBV19, the J gene TRBJ2-5; D remains ambiguous. Per germline, CDR1 LNHDA and CDR2 SQIVND (reference sequence). The CDR3 has 13 amino acids. Trimming pared 3 bases from V and 3 bases from J, leaving 8 bases between. The CDR3 here is CASSIQGKETQYF. The CDR3 bases are TGTGCCAGTAGTATTCAAGGGAAAGAGACCCAGTACTTC.

There are many counts of this clonotype. This chain connects TRBV11-3 to TRBJ2-3; D not certain. The CDR3 is made up of 11 amino acids. Germline V gene lookup returns CDR1 SGHNT and CDR2 YENEEA. The V and J ends lost 5 bases and 10 bases respectively, with 10 bases between them. CDR3 protein: CASSNAESQYF. CDR3 sequence (DNA): TGTGCCAGCAGCAATGCCGAATCGCAGTATTTT.

This clonotype was counted between two and nine times. The chain recombines TRBV29-1 with TRBJ2-1; 9 bases match TRBD2. Trimming took 4 bases from V and 7 from J; bases not matched to a gene: 8. The CDR3 sequence is 14 residues long. Germline values: CDR1 SQVTM, CDR2 ANQGSEA. CDR3 DNA: TGCAGCGTTGTGGTAGCGGGAGCCGGTAATGAGCAGTTCTTC. Protein sequence: CSVVVAGAGNEQFF.

This clonotype was counted a few times. The V gene is TRBV7-9, the J gene TRBJ1-1; 7 positions agree with TRBD1. Germline V gene lookup returns CDR1 SEHNR and CDR2 FQNEAQ (reference sequence). With V trimmed by 5 bases and J by 1 base, 10 bases remained unmatched. The CDR3 extends over 16 amino acids. DNA of the CDR3: TGTGCCAGCAGCGACAAAGGGGGCACGGGGAACACTGAAGCTTTCTTT. This translates into CASSDKGGTGNTEAFF. Full variable domain (rest looked up from reference TRBV7-9 and TRBJ1-1): DTGVSQNPRHKITKRGQNVTFRCDPISEHNRLYWYRQTLGQGPEFLTYFQNEAQLEKSRLLSDRFSAERPKGSFSTLEIQRTEQGDSAMYLCASSDKGGTGNTEAFFGQGTRLTVV.

This clonotype was recorded a few times. The rearrangement joins TRBV7-9 to TRBJ2-6; D call uncertain. The CDR3 is 16 amino acids. Germline CDR1 reads SEHNR; CDR2 reads FQNEAQ (reference sequence). V lost 5 bases and J 2 bases, leaving 13 bases between the germline ends. The CDR3 is CASSRRDGPGANVLTF. As DNA, the CDR3 is TGTGCCAGCAGCCGACGAGATGGACCTGGGGCCAACGTCCTGACTTTC.

This clonotype came up a few times. This sequence joins TRBV29-1 and TRBJ2-2, with TRBD1 identical over 7 bases. The length of the CDR3 is 14 residues. The J segment lost 4 bases and the V segment lost 2 bases, leaving 4 bases of the junction unmatched. In germline, CDR1 is SQVTM, CDR2 ANQGSEA. This CDR3 reads CSVERAGGTGELFF. The CDR3, as DNA: TGCAGCGTTGAAAGAGCAGGGGGCACCGGGGAGCTGTTTTTT.

This clonotype has a handful of counts. The chain has TRBV27 and TRBJ2-7; 7 nucleotides line up with TRBD1. V was clipped by 3 bases and J by 0 bases; unmatched bases: 8. The germline V gene encodes CDR1 MNHEY and CDR2 SMNVEV (reference sequence). The CDR3 is 16 amino acids. Written as DNA, the CDR3 is TGTGCCAGCAGTTTTAGGGGGACAGAGCTCTCCTACGAGCAGTACTTC. This translates into CASSFRGTELSYEQYF.

Only a few counts were recorded for this clonotype. V usage is TRBV19 and J usage is TRBJ2-1; TRBD2 agrees at 9 bases. The CDR3 is made up of 15 amino acids. Trimming removed 5 bases from V and 8 bases from J; junction bases left unmatched: 10. CDR1 is LNHDA and CDR2 is SQIVND in the germline V gene (reference sequence). The CDR3 nucleotides read TGTGCCAGTAGTCTCCTAGCGGGACAAGGGGATGAGCAGTTCTTC. Translating gives CASSLLAGQGDEQFF. Together with reference TRBV19 and TRBJ2-1, the CDR3 gives the full variable domain: DGGITQSPKYLFRKEGQNVTLSCEQNLNHDAMYWYRQDPGQGLRLIYYSQIVNDFQKGDIAEGYSVSREKKESFPLTVTSAQKNPTAFYLCASSLLAGQGDEQFFGPGTRLTVL.

This clonotype was counted at least ten times. The chain has TRBV7-2 and TRBJ2-3; 7 bases map to TRBD1. J was trimmed by 0 bases and V by 5 bases; bases with no gene match: 11. CDR1 SGHTA and CDR2 FQGNSA come from the germline V gene. CDR3 length: 17 residues. The chain's CDR3 is CASSPSKDRFSTDTQYF. As DNA, the CDR3 is TGTGCCAGCAGCCCATCCAAGGACAGGTTCAGCACAGATACGCAGTATTTT.